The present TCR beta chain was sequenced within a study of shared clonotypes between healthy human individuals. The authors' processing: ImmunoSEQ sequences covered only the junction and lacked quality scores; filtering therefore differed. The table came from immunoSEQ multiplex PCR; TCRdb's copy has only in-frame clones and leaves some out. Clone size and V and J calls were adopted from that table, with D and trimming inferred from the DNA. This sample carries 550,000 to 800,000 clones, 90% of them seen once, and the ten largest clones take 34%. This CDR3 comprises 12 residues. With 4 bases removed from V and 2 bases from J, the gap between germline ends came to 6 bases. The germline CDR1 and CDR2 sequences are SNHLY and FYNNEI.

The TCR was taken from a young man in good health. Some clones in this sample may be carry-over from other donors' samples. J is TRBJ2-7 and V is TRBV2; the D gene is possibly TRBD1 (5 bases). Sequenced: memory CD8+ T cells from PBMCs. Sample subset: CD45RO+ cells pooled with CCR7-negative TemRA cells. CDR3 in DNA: TGTGCCAGCAGTGGCAGGGCCTACGAGCAGTACTTC. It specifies CASSGRAYEQYF.